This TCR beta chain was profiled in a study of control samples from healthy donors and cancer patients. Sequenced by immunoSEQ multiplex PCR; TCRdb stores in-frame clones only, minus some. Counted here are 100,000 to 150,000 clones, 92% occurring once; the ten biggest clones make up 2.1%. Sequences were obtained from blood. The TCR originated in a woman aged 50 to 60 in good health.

CDR3 nucleotides: TGTGCCAGCAGCTACAACAGGGGGCTCGGGGAGCTGTTTTTT. This encodes CASSYNRGLGELFF. This sequence joins TRBV7-9 and TRBJ2-2; 9 bases fit TRBD1. CDR1 and CDR2 from the germline V gene are SEHNR and FQNEAQ (reference sequence). V lost 4 bases to trimming and J lost 7 bases; unmatched junction nucleotides: 4. CDR3 length equals 14 residues.